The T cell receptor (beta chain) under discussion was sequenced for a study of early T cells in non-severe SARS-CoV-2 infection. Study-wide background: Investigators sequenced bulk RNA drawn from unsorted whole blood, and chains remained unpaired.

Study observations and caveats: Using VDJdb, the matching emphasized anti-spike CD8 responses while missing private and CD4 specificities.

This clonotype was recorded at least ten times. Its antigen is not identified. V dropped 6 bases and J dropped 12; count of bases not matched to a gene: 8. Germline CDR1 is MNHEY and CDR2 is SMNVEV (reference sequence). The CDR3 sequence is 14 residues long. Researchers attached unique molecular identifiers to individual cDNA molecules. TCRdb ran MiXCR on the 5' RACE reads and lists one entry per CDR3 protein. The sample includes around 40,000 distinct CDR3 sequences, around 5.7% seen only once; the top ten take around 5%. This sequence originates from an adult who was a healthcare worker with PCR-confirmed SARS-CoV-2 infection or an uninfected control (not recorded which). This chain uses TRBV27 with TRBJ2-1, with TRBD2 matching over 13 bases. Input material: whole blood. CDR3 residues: CASSLGLAGARQFF. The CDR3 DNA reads TGTGCCAGCAGCCTAGGACTAGCGGGAGCAAGGCAGTTCTTC.